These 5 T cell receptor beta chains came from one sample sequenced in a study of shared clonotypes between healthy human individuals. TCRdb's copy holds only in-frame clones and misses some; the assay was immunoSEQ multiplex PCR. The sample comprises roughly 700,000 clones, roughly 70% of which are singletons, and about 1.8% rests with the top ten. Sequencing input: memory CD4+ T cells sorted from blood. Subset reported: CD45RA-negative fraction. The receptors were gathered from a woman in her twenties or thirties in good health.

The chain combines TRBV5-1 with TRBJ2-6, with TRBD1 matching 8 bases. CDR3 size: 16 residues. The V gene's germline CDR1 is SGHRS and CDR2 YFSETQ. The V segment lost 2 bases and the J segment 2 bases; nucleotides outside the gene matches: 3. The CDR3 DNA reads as TGCGCCAGCAGCTTCCAGGGGGCCGCTGGGGCCAACGTCCTGACTTTC. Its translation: CASSFQGAAGANVLTF.

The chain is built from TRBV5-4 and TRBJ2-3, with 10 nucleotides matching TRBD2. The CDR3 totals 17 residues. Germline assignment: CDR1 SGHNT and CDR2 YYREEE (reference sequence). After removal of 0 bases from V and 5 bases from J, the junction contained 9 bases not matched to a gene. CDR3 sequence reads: CASSLGLAGVSVDTQYF. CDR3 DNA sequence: TGTGCCAGCAGCTTGGGTCTAGCGGGAGTCAGTGTAGATACGCAGTATTTT.

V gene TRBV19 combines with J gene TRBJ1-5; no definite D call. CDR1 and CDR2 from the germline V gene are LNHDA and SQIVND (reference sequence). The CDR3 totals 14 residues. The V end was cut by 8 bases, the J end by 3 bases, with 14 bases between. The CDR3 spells CASALFRSNQPQHF. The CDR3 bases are TGTGCCAGTGCGCTCTTTCGATCCAATCAGCCCCAGCATTTT.

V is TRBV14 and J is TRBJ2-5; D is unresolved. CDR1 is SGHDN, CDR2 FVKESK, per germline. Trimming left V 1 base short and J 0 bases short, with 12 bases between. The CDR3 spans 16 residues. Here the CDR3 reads CASSQVSYTYQETQYF. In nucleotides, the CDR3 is TGTGCCAGCAGCCAAGTCTCCTATACGTACCAAGAGACCCAGTACTTC.

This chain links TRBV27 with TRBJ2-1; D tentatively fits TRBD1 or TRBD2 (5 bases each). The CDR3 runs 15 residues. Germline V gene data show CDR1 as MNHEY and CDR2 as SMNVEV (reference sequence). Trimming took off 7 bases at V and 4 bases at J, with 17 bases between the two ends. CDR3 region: CASKNPRDPYNEQFF. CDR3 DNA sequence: TGTGCCAGCAAAAATCCCCGGGACCCGTACAATGAGCAGTTCTTC.